The 26 T cell receptor beta chains reported below all come from one sample, sequenced in a study of T cells expressing NK-cell markers. TCRdb re-called the 5' RACE reads and gives one entry per CDR3 protein, without DNA. Here the sample table reports 300,000 to 450,000 distinct CDR3 sequences. Sample: blood T cells: a sorted CD56 or NKG2C T cell subset, CD4+ or CD8+ T cells, or bulk PBMC T cells (not recorded which). The source is a man aged 18-69 years in good health.

The rearrangement uses TRBV4-1 and TRBJ1-2. CDR1 MGHRA and CDR2 YSYEKL come from the germline V gene. The CDR3 has 13 amino acids. The CDR3 protein is CASSQVSWDGYTF.

The genes are TRBV5-1 and TRBJ2-7; the D gene TCRdb calls, TRBD1, cannot be checked with no DNA. The CDR3 totals 14 residues. The germline gives CDR1 SGHRS, CDR2 YFSETQ. CDR3 sequence reads: CASSPGTGAYEQYF.

The chain links TRBV19 to TRBJ2-1; TCRdb reports TRBD1, a call that lacks DNA to check it against. The length of the CDR3 is 15 residues. CDR1 and CDR2 (germline): LNHDA, SQIVND (reference sequence). CDR3 protein: CASSDPGQGVREQFF.

The genes are TRBV2 and TRBJ1-5; TCRdb's D call of TRBD1 is untestable without DNA. Germline V gene sequence: CDR1 SNHLY, CDR2 FYNNEI. CDR3 length: 13 amino acids. CDR3 residues: CAAGQRRDQPQHF.

The CDR3 loop is CASSLREGDGYEQYF. V gene TRBV7-3 combines with J gene TRBJ2-7; TCRdb lists TRBD2, though no DNA is available to test this call. The germline V gene encodes CDR1 SGHTA and CDR2 FQGTGA. The CDR3 is 15 amino acids.

CDR3: CASSGGMTFDSPLHF. The chain uses TRBV9 and TRBJ1-6. In germline, CDR1 is SGDLS, CDR2 YYNGEE. CDR3 length: 15 residues.

This chain joins TRBV4-1 and TRBJ2-2; TCRdb lists TRBD1, though no DNA is available to test this call. CDR3 size: 16 residues. Looked up from germline, CDR1 is MGHRA and CDR2 is YSYEKL. CDR3 protein: CASFPSGGRRTGELFF.

The chain couples TRBV27 to TRBJ1-5; lacking DNA, the TRBD1 call made by TCRdb goes unchecked. The germline V gene encodes CDR1 MNHEY and CDR2 SMNVEV (reference sequence). This CDR3 region has 14 residues. The CDR3 sequence is CASSPGQRNQPQHF.

The chain is built from TRBV6-5 and TRBJ1-5; the D call of TRBD1 rests on TCRdb alone, since no DNA is present to check it. Germline CDR1 is MNHEY and CDR2 is SVGAGI. The CDR3 consists of 18 residues. This CDR3 reads CASSYPKGTGLSNQPQHF.

The chain employs TRBV5-1 and TRBJ1-2; absent DNA, TCRdb's TRBD1 call cannot be checked. Germline CDR1 SGHRS, CDR2 YFSETQ. The CDR3 contains 14 residues. CDR3 amino acids: CASSPQGTHYGYTF.

The rearrangement uses TRBV11-2 and TRBJ2-1; TCRdb's D call, TRBD2, is unchecked because there is no DNA. Germline lookup yields CDR1 SGHAT and CDR2 FQNNGV. The CDR3 loop spans 15 amino acids. The CDR3 loop is CASSTGLAGGNEQFF.

The V call is TRBV12-3 or TRBV12-4, the J call TRBJ2-3; the TCRdb D gene call, TRBD2, has no DNA to confirm it. This CDR3 has 16 residues. The CDR3 sequence is CASSRLAGIETDTQYF.

The chain couples TRBV7-3 to TRBJ2-2; lacking DNA, the TRBD1 call made by TCRdb goes unchecked. This CDR3 contains 16 residues. CDR1 is SGHTA and CDR2 is FQGTGA in the germline V gene. The CDR3 here is CASSTFDRGNTGELFF.

The gene calls are TRBV29-1 and TRBJ1-1; TCRdb picks TRBD1, but there is no DNA to check that call. This CDR3 is built from 13 residues. Germline V gives CDR1 SQVTM, CDR2 ANQGSEA. CDR3 amino acids: CSVDGGGSTEAFF. Variable domain in full (rest from reference TRBV29-1 and TRBJ1-1): SAVISQKPSRDICQRGTSLTIQCQVDSQVTMMFWYRQQPGQSLTLIATANQGSEATYESGFVIDKFPISRPNLTFSTLTVSNMSPEDSSIYLCSVDGGGSTEAFFGQGTRLTVV.

This chain joins TRBV29-1 and TRBJ2-5; no DNA is available, so the TRBD2 call from TCRdb remains unchecked. The CDR3 has 18 amino acids. Germline V gives CDR1 SQVTM, CDR2 ANQGSEA. CDR3 residues: CSVEGDGGLAGTKETQYF.

This chain uses TRBV5-1 with TRBJ1-6; the TCRdb D gene call, TRBD1, has no DNA to confirm it. Germline V CDR1 and CDR2: SGHRS, YFSETQ. The CDR3 sequence is 14 residues long. CDR3 sequence: CASSSTTGNSPLHF.

The chain links TRBV12-3 or TRBV12-4 to TRBJ1-5. This CDR3 is built from 13 residues. The CDR3 is CASKGEGPRPQHF.

The V and J genes are TRBV1 and TRBJ2-5; the D call from TCRdb, TRBD1, cannot be confirmed without DNA. TRBV1 is a pseudogene locus. There are 13 residues in the CDR3. The CDR3 is CTSSGNREETQYF.

The genes are TRBV12-3 or TRBV12-4 and TRBJ2-1; as DNA is missing, the TRBD1 call by TCRdb cannot be tested. The CDR3 is 16 amino acids. The CDR3 protein is CASSPDRHNSYNEQFF.

V and J are TRBV28 and TRBJ2-1; the TCRdb D gene call, TRBD1, has no DNA to confirm it. The CDR3 contains 17 residues. Germline V lookup: CDR1 MDHEN, CDR2 SYDVKM. CDR3 sequence reads: CASSSGGGSSSYNEQFF. The variable domain in full, completed from reference TRBV28 and TRBJ2-1, reads DVKVTQSSRYLVKRTGEKVFLECVQDMDHENMFWYRQDPGLGLRLIYFSYDVKMKEKGDIPEGYSVSREKKERFSLILESASTNQTSMYLCASSSGGGSSSYNEQFFGPGTRLTVL.

The genes are TRBV7-9 and TRBJ2-7; as DNA is missing, the TRBD2 call by TCRdb cannot be tested. CDR1 is SEHNR, CDR2 FQNEAQ, per germline (reference sequence). CDR3 length: 15 residues. CDR3 amino acids: CASSLGALQFDEQYF.

J is TRBJ2-3 and V is TRBV12-3 or TRBV12-4. This CDR3 has 14 residues. The CDR3 region is CASTLSRATDTQYF.

The CDR3 loop reads CASSFVSGTTDTQYF. The chain uses TRBV7-2 and TRBJ2-3; TCRdb's D gene call, TRBD2, goes unchecked for lack of DNA. Per the germline V gene, CDR1 is SGHTA and CDR2 is FQGNSA. This CDR3 is 15 amino acids long.

The rearrangement uses TRBV20-1 and TRBJ1-1; the D gene TCRdb calls, TRBD1, cannot be checked with no DNA. Germline V CDR1 and CDR2: DFQATT, SNEGSKA (reference sequence). The length of the CDR3 is 14 residues. CDR3 residues: CSASKDRGRTEAFF.

The gene calls are TRBV5-1 and TRBJ1-1. CDR1 SGHRS and CDR2 YFSETQ come from the germline V gene. This CDR3 is 11 amino acids long. The CDR3 is CASSGVSQAFF.

V gene TRBV12-3 or TRBV12-4 combines with J gene TRBJ1-5. CDR3 length equals 12 residues. CDR3 sequence: CASSLSRQPQHF.